This is a list of T cell receptor beta chains from one sample in a study of cytomegalovirus exposure and HLA in healthy donors. The method was immunoSEQ multiplex PCR; TCRdb's version includes in-frame clones alone and lacks a portion of them. The sample holds under 200,000 clones, 65% to 90% seen once. Sequencing was performed on PBMCs. The receptors originated from a man aged 50-59 years in good health and CMV-seropositive. Each CDR3 is given with its conserved first and last residue. The D gene is left open where the match is weak. Some rows have no size entry. The others give once, few or many, or a class for an expanded clone.

v_call: TRBV7-2
j_call: TRBJ2-1
clone_size: -
d_call: TRBD1
cdr3_aa: CASSILGTGPYNEQFF
cdr3_nt: TGTGCCAGCAGCATATTAGGGACAGGGCCCTACAATGAGCAGTTCTTC

v_call: TRBV7-2
j_call: TRBJ2-1
clone_size: -
d_call: -
cdr3_aa: CASSTNIYNEQFF
cdr3_nt: TGTGCCAGCAGCACAAATATCTACAATGAGCAGTTCTTC

v_call: TRBV28
j_call: TRBJ1-1
clone_size: -
d_call: -
cdr3_aa: CASLTQGSGAFF
cdr3_nt: TGTGCCAGCCTTACCCAGGGGAGCGGAGCTTTCTTT

v_call: TRBV4-3
j_call: TRBJ1-2
clone_size: -
d_call: -
cdr3_aa: CASSQGFTGGYTF
cdr3_nt: TGCGCCAGCAGCCAAGGGTTTACGGGTGGCTACACCTTC

v_call: TRBV5-5
j_call: TRBJ1-5
clone_size: -
d_call: TRBD1
cdr3_aa: CASSLDLTGYQPQHF
cdr3_nt: TGTGCCAGCAGCTTGGATTTGACAGGGTATCAGCCCCAGCATTTT

v_call: TRBV4-1
j_call: TRBJ2-7
clone_size: -
d_call: -
cdr3_aa: CASSLSGAYEQYF
cdr3_nt: TGCGCCAGCAGCTTATCAGGGGCCTACGAGCAGTACTTC

v_call: TRBV5-1
j_call: TRBJ1-4
clone_size: -
d_call: TRBD1
cdr3_aa: CASSRAGQDEKLFF
cdr3_nt: TGCGCCAGCAGCCGAGCGGGACAGGATGAAAAACTGTTTTTT

v_call: TRBV7-2
j_call: TRBJ1-2
clone_size: once
d_call: TRBD1
cdr3_aa: CASSLAKGQGLGGYTF
cdr3_nt: TGTGCCAGCAGCTTAGCGAAGGGACAGGGGCTTGGAGGCTACACCTTC

v_call: TRBV6-5
j_call: TRBJ2-4
clone_size: once
d_call: -
cdr3_aa: CASSYSMSVAKNIQYF
cdr3_nt: TGTGCCAGCAGTTACTCTATGTCAGTAGCCAAAAACATTCAGTACTTC

v_call: TRBV10-3
j_call: TRBJ1-2
clone_size: few
d_call: -
cdr3_aa: CATGLGEGYGYTF
cdr3_nt: TGTGCCACGGGACTTGGGGAGGGCTATGGCTACACCTTC

v_call: TRBV9
j_call: TRBJ2-5
clone_size: -
d_call: TRBD2
cdr3_aa: CASSPPGGGRIGETQYF
cdr3_nt: TGTGCCAGCAGCCCCCCCGGAGGCGGGAGAATCGGAGAGACCCAGTACTTC

v_call: TRBV4-2
j_call: TRBJ2-3
clone_size: -
d_call: TRBD2
cdr3_aa: CASSAQSSGSTDTQYF
cdr3_nt: TGTGCCAGCAGCGCTCAGTCTAGCGGGTCCACAGATACGCAGTATTTT

v_call: TRBV6-4
j_call: TRBJ1-2
clone_size: -
d_call: TRBD1
cdr3_aa: CASSPGTGGYGYTF
cdr3_nt: TGTGCCAGCAGCCCCGGGACAGGGGGCTATGGCTACACCTTC

v_call: TRBV7-6
j_call: TRBJ2-1
clone_size: -
d_call: -
cdr3_aa: CASSLSRDYNEQFF
cdr3_nt: TGTGCCAGCAGCCTAAGCCGGGATTACAATGAGCAGTTCTTC

v_call: TRBV11-2
j_call: TRBJ1-3
clone_size: -
d_call: TRBD1
cdr3_aa: CASSLAGGSGNTIYF
cdr3_nt: TGTGCCAGCAGCTTAGCAGGGGGCTCTGGAAACACCATATATTTT

v_call: TRBV2
j_call: TRBJ2-7
clone_size: -
d_call: TRBD2
cdr3_aa: CASSSYGLAGDEQYF
cdr3_nt: TGTGCCAGCAGTTCCTACGGACTAGCGGGAGACGAGCAGTACTTC

v_call: TRBV9
j_call: TRBJ2-1
clone_size: -
d_call: -
cdr3_aa: CASSASGTRPNNEQFF
cdr3_nt: TGTGCCAGCAGCGCCTCCGGGACTCGGCCTAACAATGAGCAGTTCTTC

v_call: TRBV7-9
j_call: TRBJ2-7
clone_size: -
d_call: TRBD2
cdr3_aa: CASSLGRTSGITYEQYF
cdr3_nt: TGTGCCAGCAGCTTAGGGAGGACTAGCGGGATAACCTACGAGCAGTACTTC

v_call: TRBV4-2
j_call: TRBJ2-1
clone_size: -
d_call: TRBD2
cdr3_aa: CASSQEGKGLAGNNEQFF
cdr3_nt: TGTGCCAGCAGCCAAGAAGGGAAGGGACTAGCGGGCAACAATGAGCAGTTCTTC

v_call: TRBV7-9
j_call: TRBJ2-2
clone_size: -
d_call: TRBD2
cdr3_aa: CASRIGRGPNTGELFF
cdr3_nt: TGTGCCAGCAGAATCGGGAGGGGCCCGAACACCGGGGAGCTGTTTTTT

v_call: TRBV13
j_call: TRBJ2-6
clone_size: -
d_call: TRBD1
cdr3_aa: CASSPWTGSSSGANGLTF
cdr3_nt: TGTGCCAGCAGCCCCTGGACAGGGTCGTCGTCTGGGGCCAACGGCCTGACTTTC

v_call: TRBV23-1
j_call: TRBJ1-4
clone_size: -
d_call: TRBD1
cdr3_aa: CASSPPFQGGWTDEKLFF
cdr3_nt: TGCGCCAGCAGTCCTCCGTTCCAGGGGGGCTGGACTGATGAAAAACTGTTTTTT

v_call: TRBV7-2
j_call: TRBJ2-1
clone_size: -
d_call: -
cdr3_aa: CASSPRLNNEQFF
cdr3_nt: TGTGCCAGCAGCCCCCGACTGAACAATGAGCAGTTCTTC

v_call: TRBV18
j_call: TRBJ2-7
clone_size: -
d_call: -
cdr3_aa: CASWRRWLGYYEQYF
cdr3_nt: TGTGCCAGCTGGCGCCGGTGGCTCGGGTATTACGAGCAGTACTTC

v_call: TRBV5-5
j_call: TRBJ1-5
clone_size: few
d_call: -
cdr3_aa: CASSFEGGNQPQHF
cdr3_nt: TGTGCCAGCAGCTTTGAGGGAGGAAATCAGCCCCAGCATTTT

v_call: TRBV4-2
j_call: TRBJ2-1
clone_size: -
d_call: TRBD2
cdr3_aa: CASSQDHGTGKLAGGRNEQFF
cdr3_nt: TGTGCCAGCAGCCAAGACCACGGGACAGGTAAACTAGCGGGAGGACGTAATGAGCAGTTCTTC

v_call: TRBV19
j_call: TRBJ1-4
clone_size: -
d_call: -
cdr3_aa: CASTNPTTNEKLFF
cdr3_nt: TGTGCCAGTACCAACCCTACAACTAATGAAAAACTGTTTTTT

v_call: TRBV6-6
j_call: TRBJ1-1
clone_size: -
d_call: TRBD1
cdr3_aa: CASSPSRDRNTEAFF
cdr3_nt: TGTGCCAGCAGCCCCTCCCGGGACAGGAACACTGAAGCTTTCTTT

v_call: TRBV7-6
j_call: TRBJ2-7
clone_size: -
d_call: TRBD1
cdr3_aa: CASSSGTGPYEQYF
cdr3_nt: TGTGCCAGCAGCTCCGGGACAGGGCCGTACGAGCAGTACTTC

v_call: TRBV5-6
j_call: TRBJ2-3
clone_size: -
d_call: TRBD2
cdr3_aa: CASSLAGTSGTDTQYF
cdr3_nt: TGTGCCAGCAGCTTGGCCGGGACTAGCGGCACAGATACGCAGTATTTT

v_call: TRBV7-2
j_call: TRBJ2-7
clone_size: -
d_call: -
cdr3_aa: CASSPSRGSYEQYF
cdr3_nt: TGTGCCAGCAGCCCGTCTCGGGGATCCTACGAGCAGTACTTC

v_call: TRBV7-3
j_call: TRBJ2-2
clone_size: -
d_call: TRBD2
cdr3_aa: CASSLRGGRAVGGELFF
cdr3_nt: TGTGCCAGCAGCTTAAGAGGCGGGAGGGCCGTCGGCGGGGAGCTGTTTTTT

v_call: TRBV9
j_call: TRBJ1-2
clone_size: -
d_call: TRBD1
cdr3_aa: CASSPGGTGAIYGYTF
cdr3_nt: TGTGCCAGCAGCCCTGGGGGGACAGGGGCGATCTATGGCTACACCTTC

v_call: TRBV30
j_call: TRBJ1-5
clone_size: -
d_call: TRBD1
cdr3_aa: CAWSKQGNQPQHF
cdr3_nt: TGTGCCTGGAGTAAACAGGGGAATCAGCCCCAGCATTTT

v_call: TRBV13
j_call: TRBJ1-2
clone_size: -
d_call: -
cdr3_aa: CASSNFAGAAYGYTF
cdr3_nt: TGTGCCAGCAGCAATTTCGCAGGAGCGGCCTATGGCTACACCTTC

v_call: TRBV14
j_call: TRBJ1-6
clone_size: -
d_call: -
cdr3_aa: CASSHLGRGNSPLHF
cdr3_nt: TGTGCCAGCAGCCATCTAGGGAGAGGGAATTCACCCCTCCACTTT

v_call: TRBV5-1
j_call: TRBJ2-1
clone_size: -
d_call: -
cdr3_aa: CASRPATGTNEQFF
cdr3_nt: TGCGCCAGCAGACCGGCGACAGGAACCAATGAGCAGTTCTTC

v_call: TRBV7-8
j_call: TRBJ2-3
clone_size: -
d_call: TRBD2
cdr3_aa: CASSLALVAGGDTQYF
cdr3_nt: TGTGCCAGCAGCTTAGCGTTGGTAGCGGGGGGGGATACGCAGTATTTT

v_call: TRBV7-2
j_call: TRBJ1-1
clone_size: -
d_call: -
cdr3_aa: CASSLAPGRLNTEAFF
cdr3_nt: TGTGCCAGCAGCTTAGCCCCGGGGAGACTGAACACTGAAGCTTTCTTT

v_call: TRBV6-5
j_call: TRBJ1-2
clone_size: -
d_call: -
cdr3_aa: CASSYSILGPSISYTF
cdr3_nt: TGTGCCAGCAGTTACTCGATTCTGGGGCCATCCATTAGCTACACCTTC

v_call: TRBV6-5
j_call: TRBJ1-1
clone_size: -
d_call: -
cdr3_aa: CASSYTGNANTEAFF
cdr3_nt: TGTGCCAGCAGTTATACAGGGAACGCGAACACTGAAGCTTTCTTT

v_call: TRBV6-1
j_call: TRBJ1-1
clone_size: -
d_call: -
cdr3_aa: CASSRQRNTEAFF
cdr3_nt: TGTGCCAGCAGCAGACAGCGAAACACTGAAGCTTTCTTT

v_call: TRBV4-1
j_call: TRBJ2-1
clone_size: once
d_call: TRBD2
cdr3_aa: CASSLQLAGDVRNEQFF
cdr3_nt: TGCGCCAGCAGCCTACAATTAGCGGGAGATGTACGGAATGAGCAGTTCTTC

v_call: TRBV7-2
j_call: TRBJ2-7
clone_size: -
d_call: TRBD2
cdr3_aa: CASSLASSGAYEQYF
cdr3_nt: TGTGCCAGCAGCTTAGCGTCTAGCGGAGCCTACGAGCAGTACTTC

v_call: TRBV4-1
j_call: TRBJ1-4
clone_size: -
d_call: -
cdr3_aa: CASSQERGSVREKLFF
cdr3_nt: TGCGCCAGCAGCCAAGAAAGAGGCAGTGTGCGGGAAAAACTGTTTTTT

v_call: TRBV6-5
j_call: TRBJ2-7
clone_size: -
d_call: TRBD1
cdr3_aa: CASSYRTGGRYEQYF
cdr3_nt: TGTGCCAGCAGTTACCGGACAGGGGGGCGCTACGAGCAGTACTTC

v_call: TRBV15
j_call: TRBJ1-1
clone_size: -
d_call: -
cdr3_aa: CATSPGLSTEAFF
cdr3_nt: TGTGCCACCAGCCCGGGACTGAGCACTGAAGCTTTCTTT

v_call: TRBV19
j_call: TRBJ1-6
clone_size: few
d_call: -
cdr3_aa: CASGEIPYNSPLHF
cdr3_nt: TGTGCCAGTGGGGAGATCCCCTATAATTCACCCCTCCACTTT

v_call: TRBV7-3
j_call: TRBJ1-1
clone_size: -
d_call: -
cdr3_aa: CASSLSGVSEAFF
cdr3_nt: TGTGCCAGCAGCTTGTCAGGGGTCTCTGAAGCTTTCTTT

v_call: TRBV19
j_call: TRBJ2-7
clone_size: -
d_call: -
cdr3_aa: CASTETSRGSYEQYF
cdr3_nt: TGTGCCAGTACCGAGACTAGCAGGGGTTCCTACGAGCAGTACTTC

v_call: TRBV7-2
j_call: TRBJ1-1
clone_size: -
d_call: -
cdr3_aa: CASSLAGGVNTEAFF
cdr3_nt: TGTGCCAGCAGCTTAGCGGGCGGGGTGAACACTGAAGCTTTCTTT

v_call: TRBV2
j_call: TRBJ1-1
clone_size: -
d_call: -
cdr3_aa: CASSSDKRNTEAFF
cdr3_nt: TGTGCCAGCAGCTCGGACAAGAGAAACACTGAAGCTTTCTTT

v_call: TRBV5-6
j_call: TRBJ1-1
clone_size: -
d_call: TRBD1
cdr3_aa: CASSSGTGRLGTEAFF
cdr3_nt: TGTGCCAGCAGCTCGGGGACAGGGAGGCTTGGTACTGAAGCTTTCTTT

v_call: TRBV18
j_call: TRBJ1-2
clone_size: -
d_call: -
cdr3_aa: CASSPGGDNYGYTF
cdr3_nt: TGTGCCAGCTCACCAGGGGGGGACAACTATGGCTACACCTTC

v_call: TRBV5-5
j_call: TRBJ2-5
clone_size: -
d_call: -
cdr3_aa: CASSLVPGEETQYF
cdr3_nt: TGTGCCAGCAGCTTGGTACCCGGGGAAGAGACCCAGTACTTC

v_call: TRBV14
j_call: TRBJ1-1
clone_size: few
d_call: -
cdr3_aa: CASSPQGYTEAFF
cdr3_nt: TGTGCCAGCAGCCCCCAGGGGTACACTGAAGCTTTCTTT